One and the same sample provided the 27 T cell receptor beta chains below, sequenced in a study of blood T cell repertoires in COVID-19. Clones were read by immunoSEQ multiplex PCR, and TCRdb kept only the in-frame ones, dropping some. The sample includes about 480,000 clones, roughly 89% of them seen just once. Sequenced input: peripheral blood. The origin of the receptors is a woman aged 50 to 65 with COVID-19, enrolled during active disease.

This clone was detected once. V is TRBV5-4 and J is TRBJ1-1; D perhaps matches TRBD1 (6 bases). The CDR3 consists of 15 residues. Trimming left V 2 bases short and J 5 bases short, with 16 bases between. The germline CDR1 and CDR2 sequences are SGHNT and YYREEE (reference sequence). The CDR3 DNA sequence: TGTGCCAGCAGCTTAGAGGGGGGGTTTGGAACTGAAGCTTTCTTT. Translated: CASSLEGGFGTEAFF.

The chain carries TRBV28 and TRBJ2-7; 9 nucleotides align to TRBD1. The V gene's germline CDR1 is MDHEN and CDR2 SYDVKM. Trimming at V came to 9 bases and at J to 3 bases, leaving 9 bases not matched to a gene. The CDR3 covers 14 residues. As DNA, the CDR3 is TGTGCCAGTACCCGTACAGGGGGCTTCTACGAGCAGTACTTC. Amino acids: CASTRTGGFYEQYF.

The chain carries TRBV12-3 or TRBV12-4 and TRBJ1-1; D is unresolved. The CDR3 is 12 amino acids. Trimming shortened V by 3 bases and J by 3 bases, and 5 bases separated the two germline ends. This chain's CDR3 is CASSFSYTEAFF. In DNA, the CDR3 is TGTGCCAGCAGTTTTTCGTACACTGAAGCTTTCTTT.

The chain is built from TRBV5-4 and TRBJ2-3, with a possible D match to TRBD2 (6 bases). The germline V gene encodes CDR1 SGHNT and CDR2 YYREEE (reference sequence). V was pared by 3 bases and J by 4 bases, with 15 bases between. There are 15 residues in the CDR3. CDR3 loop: CASSSSRTSSDTQYF. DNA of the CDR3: TGTGCCAGCAGCTCGTCTCGAACTAGCTCAGATACGCAGTATTTT.

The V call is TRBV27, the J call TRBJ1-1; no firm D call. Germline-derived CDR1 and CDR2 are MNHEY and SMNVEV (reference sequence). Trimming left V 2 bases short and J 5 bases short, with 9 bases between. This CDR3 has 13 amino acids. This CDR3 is CASSLREGTEAFF. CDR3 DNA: TGTGCCAGCAGTTTACGAGAGGGTACTGAAGCTTTCTTT.

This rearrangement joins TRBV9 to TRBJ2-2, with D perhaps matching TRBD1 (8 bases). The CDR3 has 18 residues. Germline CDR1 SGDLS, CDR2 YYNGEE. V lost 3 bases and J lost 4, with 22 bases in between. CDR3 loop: CASSAPRGGQVITGELFF. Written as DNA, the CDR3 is TGTGCCAGCAGCGCCCCCCGCGGGGGACAGGTGATCACCGGGGAGCTGTTTTTT.

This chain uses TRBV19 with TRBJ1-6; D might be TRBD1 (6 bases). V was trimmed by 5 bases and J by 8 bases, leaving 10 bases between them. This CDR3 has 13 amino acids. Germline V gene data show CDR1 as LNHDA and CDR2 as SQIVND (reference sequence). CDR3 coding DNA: TGTGCCAGTAGTGTCGAGGGGGATTCACCCCTCCACTTT. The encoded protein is CASSVEGDSPLHF.

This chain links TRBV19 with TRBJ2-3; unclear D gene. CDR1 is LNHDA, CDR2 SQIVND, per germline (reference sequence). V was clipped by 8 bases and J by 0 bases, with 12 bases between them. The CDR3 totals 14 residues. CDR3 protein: CASGYSFSTDTQYF. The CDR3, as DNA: TGTGCCAGTGGATACAGCTTCAGCACAGATACGCAGTATTTT.

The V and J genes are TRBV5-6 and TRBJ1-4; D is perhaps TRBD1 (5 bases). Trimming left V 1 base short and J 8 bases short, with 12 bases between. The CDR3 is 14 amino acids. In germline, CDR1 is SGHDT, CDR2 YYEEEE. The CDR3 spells CASSLLQGREKLFF. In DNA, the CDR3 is TGTGCCAGCAGCTTGTTGCAGGGAAGGGAAAAACTGTTTTTT.

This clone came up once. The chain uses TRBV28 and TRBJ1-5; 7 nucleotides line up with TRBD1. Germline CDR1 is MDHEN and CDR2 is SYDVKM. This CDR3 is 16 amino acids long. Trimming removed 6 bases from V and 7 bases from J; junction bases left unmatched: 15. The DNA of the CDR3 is TGTGCCAGCAGGGCCAGCCTCGACAGGGTAGGGCAGCCCCAGCATTTT. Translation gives CASRASLDRVGQPQHF.

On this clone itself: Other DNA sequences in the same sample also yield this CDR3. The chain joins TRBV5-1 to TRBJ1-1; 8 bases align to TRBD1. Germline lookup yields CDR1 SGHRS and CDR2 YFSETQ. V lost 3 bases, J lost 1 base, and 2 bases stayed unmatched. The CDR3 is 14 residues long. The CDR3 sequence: CASSSGQENTEAFF. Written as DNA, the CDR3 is TGCGCCAGCAGCTCGGGACAGGAGAACACTGAAGCTTTCTTT.

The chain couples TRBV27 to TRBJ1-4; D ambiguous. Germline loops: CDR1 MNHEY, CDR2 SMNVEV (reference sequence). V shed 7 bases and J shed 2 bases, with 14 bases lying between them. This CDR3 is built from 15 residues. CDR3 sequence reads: CASKFVGSTNEKLFF. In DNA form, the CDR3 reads TGTGCCAGCAAGTTCGTGGGCAGCACTAATGAAAAACTGTTTTTT.

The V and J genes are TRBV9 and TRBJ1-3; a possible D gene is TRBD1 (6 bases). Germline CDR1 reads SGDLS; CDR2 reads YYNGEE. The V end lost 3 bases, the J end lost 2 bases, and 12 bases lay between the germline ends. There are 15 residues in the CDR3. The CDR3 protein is CASSGRRGTGNTIYF. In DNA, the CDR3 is TGTGCCAGCAGCGGACGCAGGGGAACTGGAAACACCATATATTTT. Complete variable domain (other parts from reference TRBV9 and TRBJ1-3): DSGVTQTPKHLITATGQRVTLRCSPRSGDLSVYWYQQSLDQGLQFLIQYYNGEERAKGNILERFSAQQFPDLHSELNLSSLELGDSALYFCASSGRRGTGNTIYFGEGSWLTVV.

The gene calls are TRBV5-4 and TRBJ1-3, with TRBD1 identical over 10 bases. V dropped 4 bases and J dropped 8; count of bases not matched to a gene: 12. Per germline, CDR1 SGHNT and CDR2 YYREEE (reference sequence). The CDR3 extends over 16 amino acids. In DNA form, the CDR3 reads TGTGCCAGCAGCCAGGAGCTGACAGGGGGCGTAGACACCATATATTTT. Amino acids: CASSQELTGGVDTIYF.

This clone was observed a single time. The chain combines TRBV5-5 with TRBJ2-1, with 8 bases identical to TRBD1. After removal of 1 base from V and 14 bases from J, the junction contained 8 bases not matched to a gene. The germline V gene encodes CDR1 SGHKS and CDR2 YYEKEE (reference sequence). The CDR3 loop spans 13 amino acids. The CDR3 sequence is CASSLLWRDRKFF. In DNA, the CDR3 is TGTGCCAGCAGCTTGCTTTGGCGGGACAGGAAGTTCTTC.

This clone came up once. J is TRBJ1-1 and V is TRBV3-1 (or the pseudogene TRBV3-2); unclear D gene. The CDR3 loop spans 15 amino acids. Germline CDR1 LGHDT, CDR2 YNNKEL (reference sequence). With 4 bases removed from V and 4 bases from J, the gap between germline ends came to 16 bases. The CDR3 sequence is CASSLFEATGTEAFF. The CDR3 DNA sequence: TGTGCCAGCAGCCTCTTTGAGGCAACTGGCACTGAAGCTTTCTTT.

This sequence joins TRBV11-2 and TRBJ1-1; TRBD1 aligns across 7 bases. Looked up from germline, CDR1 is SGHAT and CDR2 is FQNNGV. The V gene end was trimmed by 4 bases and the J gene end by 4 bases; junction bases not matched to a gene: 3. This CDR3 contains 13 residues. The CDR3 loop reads CASSSDRATEAFF. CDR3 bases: TGTGCCAGCAGCTCAGACAGGGCCACTGAAGCTTTCTTT. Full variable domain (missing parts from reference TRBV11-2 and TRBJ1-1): EAGVAQSPRYKIIEKRQSVAFWCNPISGHATLYWYQQILGQGPKLLIQFQNNGVVDDSQLPKDRFSAERLKGVDSTLKIQPAKLEDSAVYLCASSSDRATEAFFGQGTRLTVV.

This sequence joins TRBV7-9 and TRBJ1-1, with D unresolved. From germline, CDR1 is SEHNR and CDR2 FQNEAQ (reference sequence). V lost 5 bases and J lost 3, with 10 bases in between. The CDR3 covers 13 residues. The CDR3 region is CASSLSLDTEAFF. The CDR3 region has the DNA TGTGCCAGCAGCCTGAGTCTGGACACTGAAGCTTTCTTT.

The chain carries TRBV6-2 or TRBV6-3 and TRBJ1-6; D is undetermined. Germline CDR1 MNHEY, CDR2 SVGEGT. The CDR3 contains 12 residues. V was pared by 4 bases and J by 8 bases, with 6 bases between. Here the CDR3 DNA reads TGTGCCAGCAGTTCTACGCATTCACCCCTCCACTTT. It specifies CASSSTHSPLHF.

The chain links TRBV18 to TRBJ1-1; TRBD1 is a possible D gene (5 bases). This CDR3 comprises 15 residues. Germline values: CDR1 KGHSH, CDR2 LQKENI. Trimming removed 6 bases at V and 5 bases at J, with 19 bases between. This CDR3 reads CASSPEGPRRTEAFF. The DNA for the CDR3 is TGTGCCAGCTCCCCGGAGGGGCCCCGTAGAACTGAAGCTTTCTTT. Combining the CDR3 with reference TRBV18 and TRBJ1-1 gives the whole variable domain NAGVMQNPRHLVRRRGQEARLRCSPMKGHSHVYWYRQLPEEGLKFMVYLQKENIIDESGMPKERFSAEFPKEGPSILRIQQVVRGDSAAYFCASSPEGPRRTEAFFGQGTRLTVV.

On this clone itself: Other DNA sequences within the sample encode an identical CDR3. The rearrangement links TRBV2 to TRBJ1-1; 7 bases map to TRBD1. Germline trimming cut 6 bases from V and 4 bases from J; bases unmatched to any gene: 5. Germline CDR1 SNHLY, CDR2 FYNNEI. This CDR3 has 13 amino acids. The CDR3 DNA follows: TGTGCCAGCAGCTTACAGGGGCCCACTGAAGCTTTCTTT. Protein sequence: CASSLQGPTEAFF.

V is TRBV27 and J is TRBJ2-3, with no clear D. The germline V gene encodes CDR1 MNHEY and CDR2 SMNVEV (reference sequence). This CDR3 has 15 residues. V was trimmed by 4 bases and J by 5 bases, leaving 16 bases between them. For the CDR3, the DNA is TGTGCCAGCAGTTCACCATTTACCGAACTAGATACGCAGTATTTT. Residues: CASSSPFTELDTQYF.

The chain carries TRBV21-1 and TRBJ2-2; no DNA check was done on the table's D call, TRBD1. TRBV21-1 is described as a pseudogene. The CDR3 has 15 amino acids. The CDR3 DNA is TGTGCCAGCAGCGGGCGACAGGGGCGATCAGGGGAGCTGTTTTTT. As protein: CASSGRQGRSGELFF.

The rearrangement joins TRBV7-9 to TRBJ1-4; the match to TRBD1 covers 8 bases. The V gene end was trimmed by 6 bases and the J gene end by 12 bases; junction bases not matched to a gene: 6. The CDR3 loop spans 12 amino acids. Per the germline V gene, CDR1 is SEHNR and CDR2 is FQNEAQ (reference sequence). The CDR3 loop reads CASSLTGGQLFF. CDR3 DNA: TGTGCCAGCAGTCTTACAGGGGGACAACTGTTTTTT.

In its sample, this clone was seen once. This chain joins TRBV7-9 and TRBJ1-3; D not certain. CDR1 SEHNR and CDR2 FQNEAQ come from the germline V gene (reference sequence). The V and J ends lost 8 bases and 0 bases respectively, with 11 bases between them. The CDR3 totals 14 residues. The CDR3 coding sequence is TGTGCCAGCGTTCGGTTAAACTCTGGAAACACCATATATTTT. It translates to CASVRLNSGNTIYF.

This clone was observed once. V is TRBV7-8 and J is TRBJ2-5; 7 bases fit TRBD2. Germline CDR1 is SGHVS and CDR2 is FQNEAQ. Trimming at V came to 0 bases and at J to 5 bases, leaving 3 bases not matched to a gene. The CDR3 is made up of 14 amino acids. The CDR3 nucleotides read TGTGCCAGCAGCTTAGCGGGGGGGATGGAGACCCAGTACTTC. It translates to CASSLAGGMETQYF. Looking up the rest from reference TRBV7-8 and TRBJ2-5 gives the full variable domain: GAGVSQSPRYKVAKRGQDVALRCDPISGHVSLFWYQQALGQGPEFLTYFQNEAQLDKSGLPSDRFFAERPEGSVSTLKIQRTQQEDSAVYLCASSLAGGMETQYFGPGTRLLVL.

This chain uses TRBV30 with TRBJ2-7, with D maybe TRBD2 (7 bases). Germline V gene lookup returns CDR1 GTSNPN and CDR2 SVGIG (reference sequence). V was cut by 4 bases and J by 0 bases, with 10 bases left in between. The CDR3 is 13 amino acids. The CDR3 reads CAWMAGASYEQYF. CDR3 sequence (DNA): TGTGCCTGGATGGCGGGGGCCTCCTACGAGCAGTACTTC.